Listed below are T cell receptor beta chains from one sample, sequenced in a study of blood T cells in healthy people across ages. In TCRdb, the 5' RACE reads were re-called with MiXCR into one record per CDR3 protein. This repertoire shows some 1.7 million distinct CDR3 sequences, 28% found once; its top ten account for approximately 7.7%. What was sequenced was blood. The receptors come from a woman in her thirties in good health. The CDR3 runs from the conserved cysteine through the conserved F or W. A D gene is named only where the DNA matches it firmly. Size is omitted from some rows. Given values are once, few, many or a class for expanded clones.

j_call	v_call	cdr3_length	d_call	clone_size	cdr3_nt	cdr3_aa
TRBJ1-2	TRBV6-1	18	NA	NA	TGTGCCAGCAGTGAGGGTGGGCTTCAGGAGCTAACAAACTATGGCTACACCTTC	CASSEGGLQELTNYGYTF
TRBJ2-7	TRBV24-1	15	TRBD1	NA	TGTGCCACCAGTGATCCCCGACAGGGGAGTTACGAGCAGTACTTC	CATSDPRQGSYEQYF
TRBJ2-1	TRBV5-1	14	TRBD2	NA	TGCGCCAGCAGCCCGGGCGGGAGCTGGATGGGAGAGTTCTTC	CASSPGGSWMGEFF
TRBJ2-7	TRBV7-9	13	NA	many	TGTGCCAGCACATGGACAGCGACCTACGAGCAGTACTTC	CASTWTATYEQYF
TRBJ2-3	TRBV7-6	19	TRBD2	NA	TGTGCCAGCAGCTTCGGTCTAGCGGGAGGGCCGGCCCTGGCATATACGCAGTATTTT	CASSFGLAGGPALAYTQYF
TRBJ1-5	TRBV29-1	11	NA	many	TGCAGCGTTGAAGAGGCGCAGCCCCAGCATTTT	CSVEEAQPQHF
TRBJ2-3	TRBV7-2	16	TRBD2	NA	TGTGCCAGCAGCAGCCTGATAGCGGGGTACACAGATACGCAGTATTTT	CASSSLIAGYTDTQYF
TRBJ2-5	TRBV9	13	NA	few	TGTGCCAGCAGCGTCCTAGACTCGGAGACCCAGTACTTC	CASSVLDSETQYF
TRBJ2-7	TRBV10-1	14	TRBD1	many	TGCGCCAGCAGCCCTGACAGGGAATTCGACGAGCAGTACTTC	CASSPDREFDEQYF
TRBJ2-1	TRBV9	14	TRBD2	few	TGTGCCAGCAGCGTCTCCGGGACTAGCAAGGAGCAGTTCTTC	CASSVSGTSKEQFF
TRBJ2-5	TRBV20-1	11	NA	NA	TGCAGTGTTAGAGATTTCCGGGAGCAGTACTTC	CSVRDFREQYF
TRBJ2-3	TRBV12-3/TRBV12-4	17	TRBD2	NA	TGTGCCAGCAGTTTAGCGCGGGGGGGAGCTAGCACAGATACGCAGTATTTT	CASSLARGGASTDTQYF
TRBJ1-2	TRBV29-1	13	NA	few	TGCAGCGTTGAAAAACAGTCAATCTATGGCTACACCTTC	CSVEKQSIYGYTF
TRBJ1-6	TRBV6-1	13	NA	few	TGTGCCAGCAGTGAAGCGGGAAATTCACCCCTCCACTTT	CASSEAGNSPLHF
TRBJ1-2	TRBV6-1	15	NA	NA	TGTGCCAGCAGTGTGTCTGGATCAAGGGGCTATGGCTACACCTTC	CASSVSGSRGYGYTF
TRBJ2-5	TRBV4-1	15	NA	many	TGCGCCAGCAGCCAAACCCTCTCGTACCAAGAGACCCAGTACTTC	CASSQTLSYQETQYF
TRBJ1-5	TRBV6-1	15	NA	few	TGTGCCAGCAGTGAAAAAATCGGGGGCAATCAGCCCCAGCATTTT	CASSEKIGGNQPQHF
TRBJ1-1	TRBV7-2	14	NA	few	TGTGCCAGCAGCTTATTGTCCGCGAACACTGAAGCTTTCTTT	CASSLLSANTEAFF
TRBJ1-5	TRBV20-1	12	NA	many	TGCAGTGCTAGGGACAACAATCAGCCCCAGCATTTT	CSARDNNQPQHF
TRBJ2-7	TRBV6-5	15	TRBD1	many	TGTGCCAGCAGCGGACGACAGGGGCTAACCTACGAGCAGTACTTC	CASSGRQGLTYEQYF
TRBJ2-5	TRBV7-2	12	NA	many	TGTGCCAGCAGCCTACCGGGACACCAACAGTACTTC	CASSLPGHQQYF
TRBJ2-5	TRBV9	14	NA	NA	TGTGCCAGCTCTCCCAGGCTGCAGGCGGAGACCCAGTACTTC	CASSPRLQAETQYF
TRBJ2-3	TRBV19	17	NA	once	TGTGCCAGTAGTATCCGAGTAGGGGGGGCTAGCACAGATACGCAGTATTTT	CASSIRVGGASTDTQYF
TRBJ2-5	TRBV7-2	17	TRBD1	once	TGTGCCAGCAGCGCCAGGTTGGGGACAGGGTCCCGTGAGACCCAGTACTTC	CASSARLGTGSRETQYF
TRBJ2-3	TRBV25-1	15	TRBD1	NA	TGTGCCAGCAGTTCCGGGACAGGGGCCTCAGATACGCAGTATTTT	CASSSGTGASDTQYF
TRBJ2-5	TRBV5-1	13	NA	NA	TGCGCCAGCAGCTCCGCAGGAGACGAGACCCAGTACTTC	CASSSAGDETQYF
TRBJ1-2	TRBV20-1	13	TRBD1	NA	TGCAGTGCCGTGACAGGGAAAGAGGATGGCTACACCTTC	CSAVTGKEDGYTF
TRBJ2-5	TRBV20-1	14	NA	few	TGCAGTGCTAGACCGTACGGGGGCCAAGAGACCCAGTACTTC	CSARPYGGQETQYF
TRBJ2-5	TRBV2	14	NA	NA	TGTGCCAGCAATGAGGGGGGCACCCAAGAGACCCAGTACTTC	CASNEGGTQETQYF
TRBJ2-7	TRBV3-1	13	NA	NA	TGTGTCAGCAGCCAAGAGAGAGGCCGCGAGCAGTACTTC	CVSSQERGREQYF
TRBJ1-2	TRBV29-1	11	NA	NA	TGCAGCGTTGTGCAGGGAAGGGGCTACACCTTC	CSVVQGRGYTF
TRBJ2-6	TRBV28	15	NA	many	TGTGCCAGCAGTTTGACATCGGCTGGGGCCAACGTCCTGACTTTC	CASSLTSAGANVLTF
TRBJ2-3	TRBV9	16	NA	NA	TGTGCCAGCAGCGTAGGGGGGCGCTTTAGCACAGATACGCAGTATTTT	CASSVGGRFSTDTQYF
TRBJ2-5	TRBV25-1	13	NA	NA	TGTGCCAGCAGAGGGACACCTCAAGAGACCCAGTACTTC	CASRGTPQETQYF
TRBJ2-1	TRBV20-1	14	NA	few	TGCAGTGCTCCTTTCGAAGGGAGATCCAGGGAGCAGTTCTTC	CSAPFEGRSREQFF
TRBJ2-7	TRBV19	13	NA	NA	TGTGCCAGTTCCACTGGGGGTTTGAGCGAGCAGTACTTC	CASSTGGLSEQYF
TRBJ2-3	TRBV7-2	13	NA	many	TGTGCCAGCAGCTTACGCGTCTCAGATACGCAGTATTTT	CASSLRVSDTQYF
TRBJ2-2	TRBV20-1	14	NA	NA	TGCAGTGCCCACATGACAGATAACACCGGGGAGCTGTTTTTT	CSAHMTDNTGELFF
TRBJ2-5	TRBV20-1	13	TRBD2	NA	TGCAGTGCTAGTCGAGCGGGGTCCGAGACCCAGTACTTC	CSASRAGSETQYF
TRBJ2-3	TRBV6-5	16	NA	many	TGTGCCAGCAGTCTCCATAGGGGGGGAACCACAGATACGCAGTATTTT	CASSLHRGGTTDTQYF
TRBJ2-7	TRBV5-4	14	NA	NA	TGTGCCAGCAGCTTGACGGGAGACCCCAACGAGCAGTACTTC	CASSLTGDPNEQYF
TRBJ2-5	TRBV6-6	13	NA	few	TGTGCCAGCAGACCGGAGGGGTCGGAGACCCAGTACTTC	CASRPEGSETQYF
TRBJ2-2	TRBV28	16	NA	NA	TGTGCCAGCAGGCCTCGGAGCTCCCAGGGGACCGGGGAGCTGTTTTTT	CASRPRSSQGTGELFF